This TCR beta chain stems from a study of neoadjuvant anti-PD-1 for oral cavity cancer. This CDR3 comprises 13 residues. The V and J ends lost 3 bases and 7 bases respectively, with 13 bases between them. Germline V gives CDR1 SGHTA, CDR2 FQGNSA. The protocol was immunoSEQ multiplex PCR, while the TCRdb copy is restricted to in-frame clones and leaves out a portion. Among around 60,000 clones listed, roughly 80% were seen once. This clone appeared a single time. The receptor's source is a person aged 40-85 years with oral cavity squamous cell carcinoma. The sample was PBMCs, taken before nivolumab (anti-PD-1) treatment. The chain has TRBV7-2 and TRBJ2-7, with D possibly TRBD1 on 5 matching bases. CDR3 nucleotide sequence: TGTGCCAGCAGCTTGGAGACAGCGAGGGAGCAGTACTTC. It yields the protein CASSLETAREQYF.